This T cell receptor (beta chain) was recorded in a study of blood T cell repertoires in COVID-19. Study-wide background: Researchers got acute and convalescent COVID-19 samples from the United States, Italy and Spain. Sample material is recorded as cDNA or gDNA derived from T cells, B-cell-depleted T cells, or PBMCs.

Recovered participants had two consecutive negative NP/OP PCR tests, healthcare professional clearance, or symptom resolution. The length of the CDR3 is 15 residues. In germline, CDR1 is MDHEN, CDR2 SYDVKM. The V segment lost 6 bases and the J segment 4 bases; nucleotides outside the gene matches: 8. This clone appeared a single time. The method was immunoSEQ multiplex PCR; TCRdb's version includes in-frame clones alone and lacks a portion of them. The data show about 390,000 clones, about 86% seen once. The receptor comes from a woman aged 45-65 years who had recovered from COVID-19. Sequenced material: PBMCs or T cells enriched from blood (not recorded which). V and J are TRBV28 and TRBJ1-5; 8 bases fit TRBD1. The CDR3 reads CASSPGQGRNQPQHF. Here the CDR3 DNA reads TGTGCCAGCAGCCCAGGACAGGGCCGGAATCAGCCCCAGCATTTT.